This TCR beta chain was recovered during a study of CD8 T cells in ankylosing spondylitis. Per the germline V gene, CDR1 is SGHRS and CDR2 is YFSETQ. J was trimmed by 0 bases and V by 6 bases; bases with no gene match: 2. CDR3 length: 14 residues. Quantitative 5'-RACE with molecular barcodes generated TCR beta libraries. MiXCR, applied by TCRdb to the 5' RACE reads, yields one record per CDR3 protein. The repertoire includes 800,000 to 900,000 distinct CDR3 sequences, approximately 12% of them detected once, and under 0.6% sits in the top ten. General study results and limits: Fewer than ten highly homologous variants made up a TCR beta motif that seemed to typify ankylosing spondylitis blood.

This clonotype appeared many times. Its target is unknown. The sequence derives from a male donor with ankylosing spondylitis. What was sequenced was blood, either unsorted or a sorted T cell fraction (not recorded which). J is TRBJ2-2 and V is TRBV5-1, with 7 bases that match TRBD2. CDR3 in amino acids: CASKRGTNTGELFF. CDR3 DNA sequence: TGCGCCAGCAAGCGGGGAACGAACACCGGGGAGCTGTTTTTT. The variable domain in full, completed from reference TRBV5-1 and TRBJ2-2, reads KAGVTQTPRYLIKTRGQQVTLSCSPISGHRSVSWYQQTPGQGLQFLFEYFSETQRNKGNFPGRFSGRQFSNSRSEMNVSTLELGDSALYLCASKRGTNTGELFFGEGSRLTVL.